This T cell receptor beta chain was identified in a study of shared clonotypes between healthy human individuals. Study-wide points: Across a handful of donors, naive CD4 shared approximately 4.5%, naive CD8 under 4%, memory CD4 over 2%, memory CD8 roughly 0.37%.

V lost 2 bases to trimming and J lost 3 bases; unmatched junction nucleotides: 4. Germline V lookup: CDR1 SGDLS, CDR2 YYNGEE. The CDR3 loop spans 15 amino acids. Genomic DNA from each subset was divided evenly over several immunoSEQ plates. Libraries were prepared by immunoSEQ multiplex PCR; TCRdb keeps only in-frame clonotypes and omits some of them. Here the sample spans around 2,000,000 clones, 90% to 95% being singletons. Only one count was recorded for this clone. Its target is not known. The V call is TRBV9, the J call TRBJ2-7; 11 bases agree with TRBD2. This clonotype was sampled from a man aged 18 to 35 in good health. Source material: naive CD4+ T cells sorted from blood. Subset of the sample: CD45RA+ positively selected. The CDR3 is CASSVTSGMIYEQYF. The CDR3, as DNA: TGTGCCAGCAGCGTGACTAGCGGGATGATCTACGAGCAGTACTTC.